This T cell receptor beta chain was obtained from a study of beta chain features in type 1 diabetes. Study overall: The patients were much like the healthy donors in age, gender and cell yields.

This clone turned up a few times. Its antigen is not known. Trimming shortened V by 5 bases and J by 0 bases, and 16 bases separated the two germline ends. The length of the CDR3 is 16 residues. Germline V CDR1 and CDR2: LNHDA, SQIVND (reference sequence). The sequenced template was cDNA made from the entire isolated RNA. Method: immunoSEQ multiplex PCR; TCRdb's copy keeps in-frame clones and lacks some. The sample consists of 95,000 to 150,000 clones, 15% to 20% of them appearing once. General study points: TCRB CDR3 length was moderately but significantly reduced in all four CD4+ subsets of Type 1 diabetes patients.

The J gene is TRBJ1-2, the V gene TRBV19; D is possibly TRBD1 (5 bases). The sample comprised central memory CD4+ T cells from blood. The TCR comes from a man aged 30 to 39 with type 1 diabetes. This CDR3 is CASSAGTVKANYGYTF. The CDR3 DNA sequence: TGTGCCAGTAGTGCCGGGACGGTGAAAGCTAACTATGGCTACACCTTC.